Presented here are 24 T cell receptor beta chains from one specimen sequenced in a study of blood T cell repertoires in COVID-19. TCRdb's copy holds only in-frame clones and misses some; the assay was immunoSEQ multiplex PCR. The data hold approximately 110,000 clones, with more than 85% observed a single time. Source material: peripheral blood. The receptors were gathered from a man aged 45-65 years with COVID-19, enrolled during active disease.

J is TRBJ2-1 and V is TRBV21-1; the D call of TRBD2 is as the table states it, not checked on the DNA. TRBV21-1 is assigned pseudogene status. The CDR3 totals 17 residues. Here the CDR3 reads CASSKGSSGSSYNEQFF. CDR3 sequence (DNA): TGTGCCAGCAGCAAGGGGTCTAGCGGGAGCTCCTACAATGAGCAGTTCTTC.

This clone showed up just once. V is TRBV7-3 and J is TRBJ2-2; D ambiguous. The V gene's germline CDR1 is SGHTA and CDR2 FQGTGA. Trimming removed 1 base from V and 4 bases from J, with 7 bases in between. There are 14 residues in the CDR3. CDR3 coding DNA: TGTGCCAGCAGCTTAAAGGCAGGCACCGGGGAGCTGTTTTTT. Amino acid sequence: CASSLKAGTGELFF.

The rearrangement links TRBV30 to TRBJ2-3, with D possibly TRBD2 on 5 matching bases. The germline gives CDR1 GTSNPN, CDR2 SVGIG (reference sequence). The V end was cut by 3 bases, the J end by 2 bases, with 15 bases between. The length of the CDR3 is 15 residues. CDR3 nucleotide sequence: TGTGCCTGGAGCCGAGGGCCAGTAGCCACAGATACGCAGTATTTT. Its protein product is CAWSRGPVATDTQYF.

This chain connects TRBV6-1 to TRBJ1-1; no clear D gene. CDR3 length: 14 residues. Germline loops: CDR1 MNHNS, CDR2 SASEGT. V was cut by 2 bases and J by 8 bases, with 15 bases left in between. For the CDR3, the DNA is TGTGCCAGCAGTGAAAAGAACCCCAGGCCAGAAGCTTTCTTT. This gives the protein CASSEKNPRPEAFF.

The rearrangement uses TRBV7-9 and TRBJ2-4; 7 nucleotides align to TRBD2. CDR1 is SEHNR and CDR2 is FQNEAQ in the germline V gene (reference sequence). The CDR3 is 18 residues long. The V and J ends lost 1 base and 4 bases, in that order; junction bases with no gene match: 13. CDR3 in amino acids: CASSLGGGTLAPKNIQYF. In nucleotides, the CDR3 is TGTGCCAGCAGCTTAGGGGGGGGGACCCTAGCGCCTAAAAACATTCAGTACTTC.

The V gene is TRBV5-5, the J gene TRBJ1-6, with 9 bases lining up with TRBD1. With V trimmed by 2 bases and J by 8 bases, 2 bases remained unmatched. Looked up from germline, CDR1 is SGHKS and CDR2 is YYEKEE (reference sequence). This CDR3 region has 14 residues. The CDR3 loop reads CASSFWTGDSPLHF. The CDR3, as DNA: TGTGCCAGCAGCTTTTGGACAGGGGATTCACCCCTCCACTTT.

This chain joins TRBV9 and TRBJ1-6, with TRBD1 as a possible D gene (6 bases). Germline CDR1 SGDLS, CDR2 YYNGEE. CDR3 size: 15 residues. The V gene lost 3 bases and the J gene lost 10 bases, with 17 bases spanning the gap. This CDR3 reads CASSATGTLASPLHF. DNA of the CDR3: TGTGCCAGCAGCGCGACCGGGACATTGGCCTCACCCCTCCACTTT.

The chain recombines TRBV25-1 with TRBJ2-7, with 8 bases that match TRBD1. The length of the CDR3 is 13 residues. Germline V lookup: CDR1 MGHDK, CDR2 SYGVNS. V was pared by 4 bases and J by 2 bases, with 1 base of the junction left unmatched. The CDR3 region has the DNA TGTGCCAGCAGTGCGGACAGGGCCTACGAGCAGTACTTC. It encodes CASSADRAYEQYF.

This chain links TRBV25-1 with TRBJ1-2; a weak D match, TRBD1 (5 bases). The V gene's germline CDR1 is MGHDK and CDR2 SYGVNS. V gave up 3 bases and J gave up 7 bases, with 9 bases separating them. The CDR3 runs 12 residues. The CDR3 sequence is CASSEVTGGYTF. As DNA, the CDR3 is TGTGCCAGCAGTGAGGTCACAGGTGGCTACACCTTC.

The genes are TRBV2 and TRBJ2-3; 9 bases align to TRBD2. The CDR3 extends over 14 amino acids. CDR1 SNHLY and CDR2 FYNNEI come from the germline V gene. V lost 8 bases and J lost 6; bases outside the gene matches: 9. CDR3 DNA: TGTGCCAGCCGACTAGCGGTTCGGTGGGATACGCAGTATTTT. Translating gives CASRLAVRWDTQYF.

This chain uses TRBV6-1 with TRBJ2-7; D possibly corresponds to TRBD1 (6 bases). The germline V gene has CDR1 MNHNS and CDR2 SASEGT. There are 14 residues in the CDR3. Trimming cost V 3 bases and J 1 base, with 10 bases left between them. The CDR3 DNA is TGTGCCAGCAGTGATTGGGGGCGGTCCTACGAGCAGTACGTC. Encoded protein: CASSDWGRSYEQYV.

The rearrangement links TRBV11-3 to TRBJ2-1; 7 nucleotides line up with TRBD2. Per the germline V gene, CDR1 is SGHNT and CDR2 is YENEEA. The CDR3 loop spans 16 amino acids. Unmatched junction bases numbered 11, after V lost 1 base and J lost 8 bases. Written as DNA, the CDR3 is TGTGCCAGCAGCTTAGGGGCTCTGGGACTACGCGATGAGCAGTTCTTC. Its protein product is CASSLGALGLRDEQFF.

The V call is TRBV11-2, the J call TRBJ1-6, with D possibly matching TRBD1 (5 bases). The CDR3 extends over 13 amino acids. CDR1 SGHAT and CDR2 FQNNGV come from the germline V gene. With 5 bases removed from V and 10 bases from J, the gap between germline ends came to 12 bases. The CDR3 nucleotides read TGTGCCAGCAGCGGGACGGGAGAGTCACCCCTCCACTTT. Its translation is CASSGTGESPLHF.

This chain connects TRBV29-1 to TRBJ2-3, with 8 bases fitting TRBD1. After removal of 7 bases from V and 1 base from J, the junction contained 7 bases not matched to a gene. This CDR3 spans 14 amino acids. The germline V gene has CDR1 SQVTM and CDR2 ANQGSEA. This chain's CDR3 is CSGGLTGGTDTQYF. For the CDR3, the DNA is TGCAGCGGCGGGCTGACAGGGGGCACAGATACGCAGTATTTT.

The V gene is TRBV7-8, the J gene TRBJ2-3, with 10 bases that match TRBD2. V was clipped by 5 bases and J by 5 bases; unmatched bases: 7. Germline loops: CDR1 SGHVS, CDR2 FQNEAQ. The CDR3 has 15 residues. In DNA, the CDR3 is TGTGCCAGCAGCCGCCCAACTAGCGGGAAAGATACGCAGTATTTT. Its protein is CASSRPTSGKDTQYF.

The chain employs TRBV7-2 and TRBJ2-5; 7 bases map to TRBD1. V dropped 5 bases and J dropped 2; count of bases not matched to a gene: 5. In germline, CDR1 is SGHTA, CDR2 FQGNSA. This CDR3 region has 14 residues. CDR3 loop: CASSIGQAQETQYF. The DNA for the CDR3 is TGTGCCAGCAGCATAGGACAGGCACAAGAGACCCAGTACTTC. The full variable domain, completed using reference TRBV7-2 and TRBJ2-5, is GAGVSQSPSNKVTEKGKDVELRCDPISGHTALYWYRQSLGQGLEFLIYFQGNSAPDKSGLPSDRFSAERTGGSVSTLTIQRTQQEDSAVYLCASSIGQAQETQYFGPGTRLLVL.

The chain joins TRBV3-1 (or the pseudogene TRBV3-2) to TRBJ1-2; unclear D gene. The germline CDR1 and CDR2 sequences are LGHDT and YNNKEL (reference sequence). The ends were cut back, 1 base at V and 4 bases at J, with 7 bases in the middle. This CDR3 has 13 amino acids. CDR3 protein: CASSQGHRYGYTF. CDR3 in DNA: TGTGCCAGCAGCCAAGGACATCGCTATGGCTACACCTTC.

This chain links TRBV28 with TRBJ1-5, with 7 bases that match TRBD1. Germline loops: CDR1 MDHEN, CDR2 SYDVKM. J was trimmed by 6 bases and V by 10 bases; bases with no gene match: 9. This CDR3 comprises 13 residues. CDR3 residues: CATNRGTSQPQHF. In DNA form, the CDR3 reads TGTGCCACCAACAGGGGTACCTCTCAGCCCCAGCATTTT.

The rearrangement joins TRBV14 to TRBJ1-1; 8 bases are a match to TRBD1. The CDR3 has 15 amino acids. With V trimmed by 5 bases and J by 1 base, 6 bases remained unmatched. Germline V gives CDR1 SGHDN, CDR2 FVKESK. The CDR3 here is CASSGRTGRNTEAFF. The CDR3 nucleotides are TGTGCCAGCAGCGGGAGGACAGGGAGGAACACTGAAGCTTTCTTT.

The chain uses TRBV21-1 and TRBJ2-7; the table gives TRBD2 as D, unverified against the DNA. TRBV21-1 is marked as a pseudogene. The CDR3 extends over 14 amino acids. CDR3 in amino acids: CASSKGGSGNEQYF. CDR3 coding DNA: TGTGCCAGCAGCAAGGGAGGGAGTGGCAACGAGCAGTACTTC.

The chain joins TRBV6-5 to TRBJ1-5; no clear D. CDR3 length equals 11 residues. Looked up from germline, CDR1 is MNHEY and CDR2 is SVGAGI. The germline V and J ends were trimmed by 6 bases and 9 bases, with 9 bases remaining between them. The CDR3 here is CASRGAGPQHF. In DNA form, the CDR3 reads TGTGCCAGCAGGGGCGCGGGGCCCCAGCATTTT.

The chain recombines TRBV7-8 with TRBJ2-7; D gene ambiguous. Trimming cost V 1 base and J 6 bases, with 10 bases left between them. This CDR3 has 13 amino acids. The germline gives CDR1 SGHVS, CDR2 FQNEAQ. The CDR3: CASSLGSISEQYV. CDR3 coding DNA: TGTGCCAGCAGCTTAGGGTCTATATCCGAGCAGTACGTC.

This CDR3 reads CASSYSGLGSYEQYF. In DNA, the CDR3 is TGTGCCAGCAGTTACTCGGGACTAGGGTCCTACGAGCAGTACTTC. V usage is TRBV6-5 and J usage is TRBJ2-7; 8 bases are a match to TRBD2. There are 15 residues in the CDR3. The J segment lost 1 base and the V segment lost 0 bases, leaving 2 bases of the junction unmatched. The germline V gene encodes CDR1 MNHEY and CDR2 SVGAGI.

V is TRBV3-1 (or the pseudogene TRBV3-2) and J is TRBJ1-5; D gene uncertain. Per germline, CDR1 LGHDT and CDR2 YNNKEL (reference sequence). This CDR3 region has 13 residues. The V gene lost 0 bases and the J gene lost 6 bases, with 6 bases spanning the gap. The CDR3 sequence is CASSQDPRQPQHF. The CDR3 region has the DNA TGTGCCAGCAGCCAAGATCCGCGTCAGCCCCAGCATTTT.